The rows below give T cell receptor beta chains drawn from one sample of a study of T cell responses to AZD1222 COVID-19 vaccine. The protocol was immunoSEQ multiplex PCR, while the TCRdb copy is restricted to in-frame clones and leaves out a portion. The sample lists 120,000 to 150,000 clones; around 91% were seen once. The sequencing used peripheral blood, collected on day 0 of AZD1222 vaccination. These receptors were taken from an adult in good health. Each CDR3 is given with its conserved first and last residue. Each record gives: clone size, D gene, V gene, J gene, CDR3 protein, CDR3 DNA. A D gene is named only where the DNA matches it firmly. Clone size appears in some rows only: once, few, many, or a class for an expanded clone.

>NA|TRBD2|TRBV6-4|TRBJ2-3
CASSDAGGTDTQYF
TGTGCCAGCAGTGACGCGGGAGGCACAGATACGCAGTATTTT
>NA|TRBD2|TRBV28|TRBJ2-2
CASRHGTSGPRRGELFF
TGTGCCAGTCGCCACGGGACTAGCGGGCCCCGGCGCGGGGAGCTGTTTTTT
>NA|NA|TRBV18|TRBJ2-7
CASSPTGTSYEQYF
TGTGCCAGCTCACCCACCGGGACCTCCTACGAGCAGTACTTC
>NA|NA|TRBV2|TRBJ2-3
CASSEKGLGRGYADTQYF
TGTGCCAGCAGTGAAAAAGGGCTGGGCAGGGGTTACGCAGATACGCAGTATTTT
>NA|TRBD1|TRBV28|TRBJ1-2
CASRGTGGESNYGYTF
TGTGCCAGCAGGGGGACAGGGGGCGAATCCAACTATGGCTACACCTTC
>once|TRBD2|TRBV19|TRBJ2-1
CASMGTGGGSRNNEQFF
TGTGCCAGTATGGGAACAGGTGGCGGGAGTAGGAATAATGAGCAGTTCTTC
>NA|TRBD2|TRBV11-2|TRBJ2-5
CASSFSGRETQYF
TGTGCCAGCAGCTTCAGCGGGAGAGAGACCCAGTACTTC
>few|NA|TRBV3-1/TRBV3-2|TRBJ1-4
CASSHSGARRGKLFF
TGTGCCAGCAGCCACAGTGGGGCAAGGAGAGGAAAACTGTTTTTT
>NA|NA|TRBV12-3/TRBV12-4|TRBJ1-1
CASSPWRGSEAFF
TGTGCCAGCAGTCCCTGGCGGGGATCCGAAGCTTTCTTT
>NA|TRBD2|TRBV11-3|TRBJ2-2
CASSLTSGSNTGELFF
TGTGCCAGCAGCTTGACTAGCGGGTCGAACACCGGGGAGCTGTTTTTT
>once|NA|TRBV5-6|TRBJ2-5
CASSFPHLQETQYF
TGTGCCAGCAGCTTTCCCCATCTTCAAGAGACCCAGTACTTC
>once|TRBD2|TRBV2|TRBJ2-7
CASRVTAGAYEQYF
TGTGCCAGTCGAGTGACGGCGGGAGCCTACGAGCAGTACTTC
>NA|NA|TRBV2|TRBJ2-3
CASSSEGLRTDTQYF
TGTGCCAGCAGTTCGGAGGGTCTAAGAACAGATACGCAGTATTTT
>NA|TRBD2|TRBV7-9|TRBJ2-1
CASSLPSGGSYNEQFF
TGTGCCAGCAGCTTACCTAGCGGGGGCTCCTACAATGAGCAGTTCTTC
>once|TRBD1|TRBV27|TRBJ2-2
CASRDRPNTGELFF
TGTGCCTCACGGGACAGACCGAACACCGGGGAGCTGTTTTTT
>NA|NA|TRBV29-1|TRBJ2-1
CSVDSGLVSDEQFF
TGCAGCGTAGACTCGGGATTAGTTAGCGATGAGCAGTTCTTC